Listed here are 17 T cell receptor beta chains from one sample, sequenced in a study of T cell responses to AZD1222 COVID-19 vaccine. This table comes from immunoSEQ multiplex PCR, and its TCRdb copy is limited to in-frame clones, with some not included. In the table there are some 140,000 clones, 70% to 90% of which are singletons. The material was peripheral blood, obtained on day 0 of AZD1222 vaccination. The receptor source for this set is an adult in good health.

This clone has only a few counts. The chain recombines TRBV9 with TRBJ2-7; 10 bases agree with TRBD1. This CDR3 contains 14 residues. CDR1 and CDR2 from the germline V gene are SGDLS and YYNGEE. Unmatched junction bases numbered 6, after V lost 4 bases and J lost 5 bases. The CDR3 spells CASSLGQGPHEQYF. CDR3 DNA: TGTGCCAGCAGCTTGGGACAGGGGCCACACGAGCAGTACTTC.

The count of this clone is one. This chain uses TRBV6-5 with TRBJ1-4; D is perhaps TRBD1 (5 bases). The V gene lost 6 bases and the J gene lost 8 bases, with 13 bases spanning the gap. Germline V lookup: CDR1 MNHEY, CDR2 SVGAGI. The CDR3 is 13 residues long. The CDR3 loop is CASRRGKGEKLFF. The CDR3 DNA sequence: TGTGCCAGCAGAAGGGGAAAAGGGGAAAAACTGTTTTTT.

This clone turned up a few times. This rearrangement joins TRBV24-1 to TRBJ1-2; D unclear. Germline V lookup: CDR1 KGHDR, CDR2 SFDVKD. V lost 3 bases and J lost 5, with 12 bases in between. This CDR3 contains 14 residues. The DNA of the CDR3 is TGTGCCACCAGTGATACCTTATCCGGGTATGGCTACACCTTC. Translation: CATSDTLSGYGYTF.

CDR3 DNA: TGTGCCAGTACCAAGAGTTTTTTGCCGGGAGCCAAAAACATTCAGTACTTC. The encoded protein is CASTKSFLPGAKNIQYF. The chain joins TRBV19 to TRBJ2-4; D not certain. V was clipped by 7 bases and J by 0 bases, with 19 bases between them. This CDR3 has 17 amino acids. Germline CDR1 is LNHDA and CDR2 is SQIVND (reference sequence).

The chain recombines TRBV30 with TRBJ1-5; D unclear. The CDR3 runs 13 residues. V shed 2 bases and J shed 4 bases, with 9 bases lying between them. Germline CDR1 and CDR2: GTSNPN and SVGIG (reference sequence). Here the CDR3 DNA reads TGTGCCTGGAGTTCCGGGGAAAATCAGCCCCAGCATTTT. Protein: CAWSSGENQPQHF. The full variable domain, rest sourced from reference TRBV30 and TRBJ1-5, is SQTIHQWPATLVQPVGSPLSLECTVEGTSNPNLYWYRQAAGRGLQLLFYSVGIGQISSEVPQNLSASRPQDRQFILSSKKLLLSDSGFYLCAWSSGENQPQHFGDGTRLSIL.

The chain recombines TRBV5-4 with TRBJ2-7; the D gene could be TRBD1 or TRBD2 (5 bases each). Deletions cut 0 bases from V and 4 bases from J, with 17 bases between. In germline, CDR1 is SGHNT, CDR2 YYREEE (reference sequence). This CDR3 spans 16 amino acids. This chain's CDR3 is CASSLGGRKTLYEQYF. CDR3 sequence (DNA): TGTGCCAGCAGCTTGGGGGGACGGAAGACTTTATACGAGCAGTACTTC. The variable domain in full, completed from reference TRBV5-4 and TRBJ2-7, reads ETGVTQSPTHLIKTRGQQVTLRCSSQSGHNTVSWYQQALGQGPQFIFQYYREEENGRGNFPPRFSGLQFPNYSSELNVNALELDDSALYLCASSLGGRKTLYEQYFGPGTRLTVT.

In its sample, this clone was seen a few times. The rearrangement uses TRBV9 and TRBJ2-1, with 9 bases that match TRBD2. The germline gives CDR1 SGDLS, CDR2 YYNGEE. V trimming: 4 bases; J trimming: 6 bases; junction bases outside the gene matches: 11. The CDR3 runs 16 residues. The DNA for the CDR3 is TGTGCCAGCAGCATACGAGGGCGGGAGGGTCTCAATGAGCAGTTCTTC. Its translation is CASSIRGREGLNEQFF.

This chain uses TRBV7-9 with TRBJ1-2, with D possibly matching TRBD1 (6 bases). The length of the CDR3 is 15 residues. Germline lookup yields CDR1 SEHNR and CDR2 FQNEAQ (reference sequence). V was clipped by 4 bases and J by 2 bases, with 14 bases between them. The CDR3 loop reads CASSSSGEGNYGYTF. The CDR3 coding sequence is TGTGCCAGCAGCTCGTCAGGGGAGGGGAACTATGGCTACACCTTC. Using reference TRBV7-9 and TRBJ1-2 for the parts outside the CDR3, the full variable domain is DTGVSQNPRHKITKRGQNVTFRCDPISEHNRLYWYRQTLGQGPEFLTYFQNEAQLEKSRLLSDRFSAERPKGSFSTLEIQRTEQGDSAMYLCASSSSGEGNYGYTFGSGTRLTVV.

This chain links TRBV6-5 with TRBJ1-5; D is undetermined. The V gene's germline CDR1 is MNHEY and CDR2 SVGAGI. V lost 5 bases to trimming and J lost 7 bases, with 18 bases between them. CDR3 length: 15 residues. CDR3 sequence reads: CASSPVDVLGQPQHF. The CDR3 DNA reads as TGTGCCAGCAGTCCGGTGGATGTTCTTGGACAGCCCCAGCATTTT.

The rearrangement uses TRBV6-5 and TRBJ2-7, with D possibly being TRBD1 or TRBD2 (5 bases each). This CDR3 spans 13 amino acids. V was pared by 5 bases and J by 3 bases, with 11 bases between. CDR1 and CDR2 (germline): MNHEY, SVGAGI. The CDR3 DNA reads TGTGCCAGCAGTAGACAGACTAACTACGAGCAGTACTTC. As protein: CASSRQTNYEQYF.

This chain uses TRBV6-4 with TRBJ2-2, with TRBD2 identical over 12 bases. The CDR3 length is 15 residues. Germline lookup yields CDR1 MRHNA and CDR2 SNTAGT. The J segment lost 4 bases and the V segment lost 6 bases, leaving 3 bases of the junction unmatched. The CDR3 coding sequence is TGTGCCAGCAGACCACTAGCGGGAGGCACCGGGGAGCTGTTTTTT. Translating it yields CASRPLAGGTGELFF.

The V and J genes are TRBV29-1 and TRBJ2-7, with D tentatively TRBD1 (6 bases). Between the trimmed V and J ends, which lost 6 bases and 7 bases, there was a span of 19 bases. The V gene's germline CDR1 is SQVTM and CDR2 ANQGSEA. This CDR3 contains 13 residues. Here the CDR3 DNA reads TGCAGCGTCGGGACCCCCCCTCAGGGGGAGCAGTACTTC. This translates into CSVGTPPQGEQYF.

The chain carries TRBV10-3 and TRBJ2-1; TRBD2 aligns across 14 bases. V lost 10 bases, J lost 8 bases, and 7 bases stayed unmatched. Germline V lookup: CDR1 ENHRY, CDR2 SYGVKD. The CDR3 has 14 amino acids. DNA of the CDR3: TGTGCCACTCGACTAGCGGGAGGGTTAGATGAGCAGTTCTTC. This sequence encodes CATRLAGGLDEQFF.

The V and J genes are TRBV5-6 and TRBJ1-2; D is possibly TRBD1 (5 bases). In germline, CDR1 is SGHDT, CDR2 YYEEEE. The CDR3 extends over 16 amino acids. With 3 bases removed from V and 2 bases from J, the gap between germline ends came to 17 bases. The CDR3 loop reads CASSSTPREPNYGYTF. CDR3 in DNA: TGTGCCAGCAGCTCGACCCCCAGGGAACCCAACTATGGCTACACCTTC.

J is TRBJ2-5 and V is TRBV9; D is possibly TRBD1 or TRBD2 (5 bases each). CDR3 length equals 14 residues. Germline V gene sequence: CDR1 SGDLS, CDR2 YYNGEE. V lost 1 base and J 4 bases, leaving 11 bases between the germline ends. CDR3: CASSVSGAVETQYF. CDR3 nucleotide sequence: TGTGCCAGCAGCGTATCCGGGGCGGTAGAGACCCAGTACTTC.

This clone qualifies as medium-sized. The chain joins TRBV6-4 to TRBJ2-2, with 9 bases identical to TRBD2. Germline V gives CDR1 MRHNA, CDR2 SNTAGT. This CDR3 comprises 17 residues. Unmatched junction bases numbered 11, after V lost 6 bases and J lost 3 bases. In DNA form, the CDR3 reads TGTGCCAGCAGCGACGGGAGCGGCGGGAGGGACACCGGGGAGCTGTTTTTT. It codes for CASSDGSGGRDTGELFF.

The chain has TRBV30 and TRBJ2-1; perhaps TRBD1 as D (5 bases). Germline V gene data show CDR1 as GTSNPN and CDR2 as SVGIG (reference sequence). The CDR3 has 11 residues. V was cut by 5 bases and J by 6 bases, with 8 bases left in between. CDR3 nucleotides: TGTGCCTGGGCTCAGGGCAATGAGCAGTTCTTC. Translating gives CAWAQGNEQFF.